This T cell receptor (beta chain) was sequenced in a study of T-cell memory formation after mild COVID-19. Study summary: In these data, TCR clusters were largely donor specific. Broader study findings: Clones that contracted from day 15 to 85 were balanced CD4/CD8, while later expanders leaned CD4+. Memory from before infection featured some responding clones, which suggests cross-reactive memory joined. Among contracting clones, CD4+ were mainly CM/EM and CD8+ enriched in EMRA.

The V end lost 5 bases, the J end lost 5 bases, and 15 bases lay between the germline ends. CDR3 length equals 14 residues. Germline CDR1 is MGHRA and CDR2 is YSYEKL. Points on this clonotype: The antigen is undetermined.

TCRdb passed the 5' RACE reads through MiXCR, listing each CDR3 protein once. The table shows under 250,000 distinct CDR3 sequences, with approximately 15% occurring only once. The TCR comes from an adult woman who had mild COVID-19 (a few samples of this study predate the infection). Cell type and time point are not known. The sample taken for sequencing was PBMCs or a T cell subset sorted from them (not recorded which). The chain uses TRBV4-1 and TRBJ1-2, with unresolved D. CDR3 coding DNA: TGCGCCAGCAGCGCACAGTGGGTGGAGTATGGCTACACCTTC. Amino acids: CASSAQWVEYGYTF.